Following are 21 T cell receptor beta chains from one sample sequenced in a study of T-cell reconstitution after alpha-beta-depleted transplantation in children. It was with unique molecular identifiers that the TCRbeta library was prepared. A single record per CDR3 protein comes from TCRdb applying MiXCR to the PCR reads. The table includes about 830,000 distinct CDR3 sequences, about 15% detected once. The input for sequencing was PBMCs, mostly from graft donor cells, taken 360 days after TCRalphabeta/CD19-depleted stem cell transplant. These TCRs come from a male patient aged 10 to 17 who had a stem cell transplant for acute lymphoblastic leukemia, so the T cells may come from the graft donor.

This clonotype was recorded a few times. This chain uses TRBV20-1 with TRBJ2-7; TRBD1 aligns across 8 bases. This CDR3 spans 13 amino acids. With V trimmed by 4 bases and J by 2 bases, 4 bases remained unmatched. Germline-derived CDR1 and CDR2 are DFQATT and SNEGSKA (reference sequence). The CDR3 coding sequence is TGCAGTGCTACCTGGGACAGGCCCTACGAGCAGTACTTC. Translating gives CSATWDRPYEQYF.

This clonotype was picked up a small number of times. This CDR3 reads CASSPRGGDEQFF. CDR3 nucleotides: TGTGCCAGCTCACCTCGAGGTGGGGATGAGCAGTTCTTC. The V call is TRBV18, the J call TRBJ2-1; D uncertain. CDR3 length: 13 residues. The V gene's germline CDR1 is KGHSH and CDR2 LQKENI. Trimming cost V 3 bases and J 8 bases, with 11 bases left between them. Full variable domain (remainder filled in from reference TRBV18 and TRBJ2-1): NAGVMQNPRHLVRRRGQEARLRCSPMKGHSHVYWYRQLPEEGLKFMVYLQKENIIDESGMPKERFSAEFPKEGPSILRIQQVVRGDSAAYFCASSPRGGDEQFFGPGTRLTVL.

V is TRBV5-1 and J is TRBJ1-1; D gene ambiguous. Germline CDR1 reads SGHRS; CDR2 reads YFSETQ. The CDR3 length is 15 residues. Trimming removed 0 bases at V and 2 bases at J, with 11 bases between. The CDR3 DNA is TGCGCCAGCAGCTTGGTAGCCGGCTATAACACTGAAGCTTTCTTT. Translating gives CASSLVAGYNTEAFF. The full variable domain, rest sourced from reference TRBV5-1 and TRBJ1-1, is KAGVTQTPRYLIKTRGQQVTLSCSPISGHRSVSWYQQTPGQGLQFLFEYFSETQRNKGNFPGRFSGRQFSNSRSEMNVSTLELGDSALYLCASSLVAGYNTEAFFGQGTRLTVV.

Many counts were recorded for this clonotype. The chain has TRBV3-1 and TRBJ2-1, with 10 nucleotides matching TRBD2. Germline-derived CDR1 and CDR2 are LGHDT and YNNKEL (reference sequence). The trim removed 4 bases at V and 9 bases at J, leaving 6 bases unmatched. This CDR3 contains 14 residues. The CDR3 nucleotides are TGTGCCAGCAGCCCTAGACTAGCGGGTGGTGAGCAGTTCTTC. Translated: CASSPRLAGGEQFF.

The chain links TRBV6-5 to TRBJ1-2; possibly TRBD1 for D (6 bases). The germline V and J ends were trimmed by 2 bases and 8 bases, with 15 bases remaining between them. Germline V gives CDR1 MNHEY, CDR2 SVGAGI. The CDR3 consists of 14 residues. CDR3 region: CASSYPGGAGGYTF. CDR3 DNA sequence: TGTGCCAGCAGTTACCCTGGGGGCGCAGGGGGCTACACCTTC.

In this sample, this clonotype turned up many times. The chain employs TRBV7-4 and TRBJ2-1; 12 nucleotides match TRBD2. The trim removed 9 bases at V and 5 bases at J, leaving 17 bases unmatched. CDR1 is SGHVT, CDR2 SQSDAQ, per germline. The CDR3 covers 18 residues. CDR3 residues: CARPDRARTSGINNEQFF. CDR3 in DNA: TGTGCCAGGCCGGACAGAGCAAGGACTAGCGGGATTAACAATGAGCAGTTCTTC.

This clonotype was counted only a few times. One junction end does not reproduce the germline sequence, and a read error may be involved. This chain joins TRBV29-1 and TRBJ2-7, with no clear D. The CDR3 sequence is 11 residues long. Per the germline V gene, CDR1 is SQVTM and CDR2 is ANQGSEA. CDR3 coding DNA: TGCAGCGTTGCCCGGTCCTTCGAGCAGTACTTC. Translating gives CSVARSFEQYF.

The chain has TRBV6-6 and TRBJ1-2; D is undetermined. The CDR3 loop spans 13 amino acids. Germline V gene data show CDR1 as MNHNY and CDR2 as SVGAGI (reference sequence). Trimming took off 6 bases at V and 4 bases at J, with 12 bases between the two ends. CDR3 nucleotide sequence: TGTGCCAGCAGGAGGTTCGGCACCTATGGCTACACCTTC. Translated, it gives CASRRFGTYGYTF.

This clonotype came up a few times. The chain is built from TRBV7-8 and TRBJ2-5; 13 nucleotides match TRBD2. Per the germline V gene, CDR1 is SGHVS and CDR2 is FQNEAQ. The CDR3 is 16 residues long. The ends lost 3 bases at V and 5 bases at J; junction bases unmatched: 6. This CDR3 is CASSFTVLAGGETQYF. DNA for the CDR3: TGTGCCAGCAGCTTCACCGTACTAGCGGGGGGGGAGACCCAGTACTTC.

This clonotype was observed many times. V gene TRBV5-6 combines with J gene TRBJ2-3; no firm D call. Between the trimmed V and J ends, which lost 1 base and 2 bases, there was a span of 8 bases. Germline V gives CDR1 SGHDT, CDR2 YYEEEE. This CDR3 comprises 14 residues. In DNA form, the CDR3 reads TGTGCCAGCAGCTTGAAAGCACCCACAGATACGCAGTATTTT. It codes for CASSLKAPTDTQYF.

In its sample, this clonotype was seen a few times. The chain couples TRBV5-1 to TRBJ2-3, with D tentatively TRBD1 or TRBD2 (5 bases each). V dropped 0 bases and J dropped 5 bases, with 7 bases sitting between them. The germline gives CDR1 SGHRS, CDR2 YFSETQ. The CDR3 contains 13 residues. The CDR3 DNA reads TGCGCCAGCAGCTTGGTTGGGGGAGATACGCAGTATTTT. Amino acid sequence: CASSLVGGDTQYF.

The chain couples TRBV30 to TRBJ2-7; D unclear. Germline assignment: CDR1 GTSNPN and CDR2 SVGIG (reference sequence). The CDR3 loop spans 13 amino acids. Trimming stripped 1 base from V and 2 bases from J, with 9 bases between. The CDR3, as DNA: TGTGCCTGGAGTGGCGAAATCACCTACGAGCAGTACTTC. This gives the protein CAWSGEITYEQYF. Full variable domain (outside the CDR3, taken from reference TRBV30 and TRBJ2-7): SQTIHQWPATLVQPVGSPLSLECTVEGTSNPNLYWYRQAAGRGLQLLFYSVGIGQISSEVPQNLSASRPQDRQFILSSKKLLLSDSGFYLCAWSGEITYEQYFGPGTRLTVT.

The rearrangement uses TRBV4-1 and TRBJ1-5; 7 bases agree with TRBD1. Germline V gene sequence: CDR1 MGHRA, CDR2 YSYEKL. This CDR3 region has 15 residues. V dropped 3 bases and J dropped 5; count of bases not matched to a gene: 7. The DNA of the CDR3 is TGCGCCAGCAGCCAGGTACAGGGGAGCCATCAGCCCCAGCATTTT. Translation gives CASSQVQGSHQPQHF.

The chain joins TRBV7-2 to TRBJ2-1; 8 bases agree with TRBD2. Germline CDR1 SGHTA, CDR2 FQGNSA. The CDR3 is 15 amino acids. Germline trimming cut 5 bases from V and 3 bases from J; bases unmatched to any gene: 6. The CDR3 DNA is TGTGCCAGCAGCCCCGAACTAGCGGTCTACAATGAGCAGTTCTTC. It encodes CASSPELAVYNEQFF.

DNA of the CDR3: TGCAGCGTAGCTACAGGGAGAGGTCAGCCCCAGCATTTT. It encodes CSVATGRGQPQHF. The chain is built from TRBV29-1 and TRBJ1-5, with D perhaps matching TRBD1 (6 bases). The CDR3 sequence is 13 residues long. V was trimmed by 6 bases and J by 6 bases, leaving 15 bases between them. Germline assignment: CDR1 SQVTM and CDR2 ANQGSEA.

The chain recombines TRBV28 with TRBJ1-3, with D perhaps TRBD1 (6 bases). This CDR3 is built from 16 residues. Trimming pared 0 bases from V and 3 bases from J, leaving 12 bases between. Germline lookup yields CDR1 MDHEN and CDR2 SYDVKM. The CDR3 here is CASSLWTGSFGNTIYF. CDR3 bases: TGTGCCAGCAGTTTATGGACAGGCAGCTTTGGAAACACCATATATTTT.

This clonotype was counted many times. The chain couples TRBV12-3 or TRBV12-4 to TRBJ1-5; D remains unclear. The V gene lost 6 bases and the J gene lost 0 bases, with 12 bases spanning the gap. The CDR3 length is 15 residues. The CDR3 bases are TGTGCCAGCAGCCCAAGGGTTTATAGCAATCAGCCCCAGCATTTT. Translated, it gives CASSPRVYSNQPQHF.

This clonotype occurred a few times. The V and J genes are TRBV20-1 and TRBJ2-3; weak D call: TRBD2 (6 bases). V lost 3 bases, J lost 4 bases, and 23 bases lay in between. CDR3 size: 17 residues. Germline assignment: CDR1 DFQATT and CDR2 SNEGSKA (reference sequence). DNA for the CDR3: TGCAGTGCTAGTCATCGTTGGAGGACTACTCTCGCAGATACGCAGTATTTT. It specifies CSASHRWRTTLADTQYF.

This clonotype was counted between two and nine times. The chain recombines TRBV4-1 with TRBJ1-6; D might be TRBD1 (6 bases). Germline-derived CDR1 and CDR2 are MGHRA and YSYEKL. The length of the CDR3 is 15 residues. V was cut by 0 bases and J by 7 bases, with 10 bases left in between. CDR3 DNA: TGCGCCAGCAGCCAAGAAGGCAGGGGAAATTCACCCCTCCACTTT. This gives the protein CASSQEGRGNSPLHF.

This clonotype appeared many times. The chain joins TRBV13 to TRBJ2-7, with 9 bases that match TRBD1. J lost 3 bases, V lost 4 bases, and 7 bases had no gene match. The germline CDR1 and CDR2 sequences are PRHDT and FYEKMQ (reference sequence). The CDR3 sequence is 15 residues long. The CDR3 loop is CASSSVRDRDYEQYF. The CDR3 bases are TGTGCCAGCAGCTCAGTCCGGGACAGGGACTACGAGCAGTACTTC.

The CDR3 nucleotides are TGTGCCAACCACAGGGAGAAACTGTTTTTT. Its protein is CANHREKLFF. This sequence joins TRBV18 and TRBJ1-4; tentatively, D is TRBD1 (6 bases). The CDR3 covers 10 residues. With 10 bases removed from V and 11 bases from J, the gap between germline ends came to 11 bases. Germline V CDR1 and CDR2: KGHSH, LQKENI.